These 2 T cell receptor beta chains originate from one sample sequenced in a study of cytomegalovirus exposure and HLA in healthy donors. The PCR was carried out with 60 Vbeta primers and 13 Jbeta primers. Some clones are missing from TCRdb's copy, which holds only in-frame ones; the method was immunoSEQ multiplex PCR. The table has approximately 27,000 clones, roughly 66% seen once. Sequenced input: PBMCs. The receptors here all came from a male donor in good health and CMV-seropositive.

This chain uses TRBV29-1 with TRBJ1-2, with D perhaps matching TRBD1 (5 bases). Trimming left V 4 bases short and J 6 bases short, with 24 bases between. CDR3 size: 16 residues. Germline-derived CDR1 and CDR2 are SQVTM and ANQGSEA. The CDR3 sequence: CSVGPTDLVGVDGYTF. The CDR3, as DNA: TGCAGCGTTGGCCCCACAGATCTAGTAGGGGTGGATGGCTACACCTTC. Full variable domain (missing parts from reference TRBV29-1 and TRBJ1-2): SAVISQKPSRDICQRGTSLTIQCQVDSQVTMMFWYRQQPGQSLTLIATANQGSEATYESGFVIDKFPISRPNLTFSTLTVSNMSPEDSSIYLCSVGPTDLVGVDGYTFGSGTRLTVV.

This clone was observed a few times. The chain joins TRBV21-1 to TRBJ2-3; the table's D call of TRBD2 was not tested on the DNA. TRBV21-1 counts as a pseudogene. This CDR3 region has 16 residues. The CDR3 here is CASTLVGGASTDTQYF. The CDR3 region has the DNA TGTGCCAGCACCCTTGTCGGGGGGGCGAGCACAGATACGCAGTATTTT.